These 10 T cell receptor beta chains originate from one sample sequenced in a study of T cells in Graves' hyperthyroidism and ophthalmopathy. The TCR beta CDR3 regions underwent amplification using RNA transcripts as the source. First-round RT-PCR with HTBI primers amplified the TCR CDR3 region. One entry per CDR3 protein, called by TCRdb with MiXCR from the multiplex PCR reads. The sample lists under 450,000 distinct CDR3 sequences; about a sixth were seen once. Sequenced: blood. The receptor source for this set is a woman in her late teens or twenties with Graves' hyperthyroidism.

The chain combines TRBV29-1 with TRBJ2-2; D assignment may be TRBD1 or TRBD2 (5 bases each). V was clipped by 4 bases and J by 5 bases, with 11 bases between them. Germline V gene lookup returns CDR1 SQVTM and CDR2 ANQGSEA. CDR3 length: 13 residues. The CDR3 reads CSVAGSSTGELFF. CDR3 DNA: TGCAGCGTTGCAGGGAGTTCTACCGGGGAGCTGTTTTTT.

The table lists this clonotype with many counts. The chain employs TRBV11-2 and TRBJ1-5, with D possibly being TRBD1 (6 bases). CDR3 length: 14 residues. Trimming cost V 6 bases and J 2 bases, with 11 bases left between them. Germline V lookup: CDR1 SGHAT, CDR2 FQNNGV. In nucleotides, the CDR3 is TGTGCCAGCAGTGCAGGGGACCGCAATCAGCCCCAGCATTTT. This encodes CASSAGDRNQPQHF.

The chain's CDR3 is CATSDRTSGYTDTQHF. In nucleotides, the CDR3 is TGTGCCACCAGTGACCGGACTAGCGGGTACACAGATACGCAGCATTTT. The chain is built from TRBV24-1 and TRBJ2-3, with D uncertain. With the DNA end fitting TRBJ1-5 better, the J assignment may be wrong. CDR1 is KGHDR and CDR2 is SFDVKD in the germline V gene. The CDR3 is made up of 16 amino acids.

At least ten counts were recorded for this clonotype. The CDR3 DNA sequence: TGTGCCAGCAGCTTAGTGGGACAGGGAAACATTCAGTACTTC. It codes for CASSLVGQGNIQYF. The chain recombines TRBV11-2 with TRBJ2-4, with TRBD1 identical over 9 bases. Germline assignment: CDR1 SGHAT and CDR2 FQNNGV. Germline trimming cut 1 base from V and 6 bases from J; bases unmatched to any gene: 1. This CDR3 spans 14 amino acids.

This clonotype appeared a few times. The chain couples TRBV5-1 to TRBJ1-6, with 7 bases fitting TRBD1. The CDR3 runs to 15 residues. Per the germline V gene, CDR1 is SGHRS and CDR2 is YFSETQ. Trimming took 4 bases from V and 7 from J; bases not matched to a gene: 8. CDR3 protein: CASSPRPGQNSPLHF. The CDR3 region has the DNA TGCGCCAGCAGCCCGAGACCGGGACAGAATTCACCCCTCCACTTT.

The chain uses TRBV7-8 and TRBJ2-3, with TRBD2 matching 11 bases. The CDR3 has 17 residues. With 1 base clipped from V and 9 bases from J, the junction kept 12 bases outside the gene matches. The germline V gene encodes CDR1 SGHVS and CDR2 FQNEAQ. The CDR3 bases are TGTGCCAGCAGCTTAGGGGGACTAGCGGACAAGGGGCGGACGCAGTATTTT. Its translation: CASSLGGLADKGRTQYF.

This clonotype appeared a few times. J is TRBJ1-5 and V is TRBV6-2 or TRBV6-3; TRBD1 matches at 9 bases. CDR1 and CDR2 from the germline V gene are MNHEY and SVGEGT. J gave up 9 bases and V 6 bases, and 6 bases lay outside the gene matches. This CDR3 comprises 13 residues. CDR3 in amino acids: CASRGQGVGPQHF. CDR3 DNA: TGTGCCAGCAGGGGACAGGGAGTGGGGCCCCAGCATTTT.

The chain joins TRBV20-1 to TRBJ2-6; the D is unclear. This CDR3 has 12 residues. With 4 bases removed from V and 4 bases from J, the gap between germline ends came to 5 bases. Per germline, CDR1 DFQATT and CDR2 SNEGSKA (reference sequence). The CDR3 reads CSAIPGANVLTF. DNA for the CDR3: TGCAGTGCTATTCCCGGGGCCAACGTCCTGACTTTC.

In its sample, this clonotype was seen a few times. Here the CDR3 reads CASSTLWGGNWSYTF. The CDR3 DNA reads as TGTGCCAGCAGTACTTTGTGGGGGGGGAATTGGAGCTACACCTTC. This sequence joins TRBV9 and TRBJ1-2; TRBD1 is a possible D gene (5 bases). Trimming removed 5 bases from V and 9 bases from J, with 23 bases in between. Germline V CDR1 and CDR2: SGDLS, YYNGEE. CDR3 length: 15 amino acids.

This chain links TRBV9 with TRBJ2-1, with TRBD2 identical over 12 bases. The germline CDR1 and CDR2 sequences are SGDLS and YYNGEE. Losses at the gene ends were 2 bases for V and 9 bases for J; bases not matched to a gene: 6. The CDR3 is 15 amino acids. The CDR3 DNA sequence: TGTGCCAGCAGCGTCAGACTAGCGGGAGAAAGTGAGCAGTTCTTC. It specifies CASSVRLAGESEQFF.